The 29 T cell receptor beta chains below come from one sample, sequenced in a study of T cell responses to AZD1222 COVID-19 vaccine. This table comes from immunoSEQ multiplex PCR, and its TCRdb copy is limited to in-frame clones, with some not included. The sample holds about 110,000 clones, approximately 87% seen once. Sequencing was performed on peripheral blood, taken on day 0 of AZD1222 vaccination. Receptors originate from an adult in good health.

This clone has only a few counts. The V gene is TRBV5-4, the J gene TRBJ1-1; no clear D gene. V lost 4 bases, J lost 1 base, and 11 bases lay in between. Germline-derived CDR1 and CDR2 are SGHNT and YYREEE (reference sequence). The CDR3 extends over 14 amino acids. In DNA, the CDR3 is TGTGCCAGCAGCCCGGAGATAGGGAACACTGAAGCTTTCTTT. Its translation is CASSPEIGNTEAFF.

The chain uses TRBV7-2 and TRBJ2-1; no firm D call. CDR1 SGHTA and CDR2 FQGNSA come from the germline V gene. The CDR3 runs to 15 residues. V lost 2 bases and J lost 5, with 13 bases in between. The CDR3 sequence is CASSLLPLRNNEQFF. CDR3 bases: TGTGCCAGCAGCTTACTTCCCCTGCGGAACAATGAGCAGTTCTTC.

The rearrangement links TRBV18 to TRBJ1-1, with 7 bases lining up with TRBD1. CDR3 length: 14 amino acids. V lost 3 bases and J lost 1; bases outside the gene matches: 2. CDR1 and CDR2 from the germline V gene are KGHSH and LQKENI. The CDR3 here is CASSPGTENTEAFF. CDR3 nucleotides: TGTGCCAGCTCACCCGGGACAGAGAACACTGAAGCTTTCTTT.

The rearrangement links TRBV7-9 to TRBJ2-1; D remains ambiguous. Deletions cut 2 bases from V and 6 bases from J, with 11 bases between. The CDR3 has 14 amino acids. Germline V lookup: CDR1 SEHNR, CDR2 FQNEAQ (reference sequence). The CDR3 here is CASSLSVTSNEQFF. CDR3 DNA sequence: TGTGCCAGCAGCTTATCAGTGACGAGCAATGAGCAGTTCTTC.

This chain uses TRBV5-1 with TRBJ2-5; D gene unclear. Looked up from germline, CDR1 is SGHRS and CDR2 is YFSETQ. V lost 4 bases to trimming and J lost 0 bases, with 16 bases between them. This CDR3 comprises 16 residues. CDR3 sequence (DNA): TGCGCCAGCAGCCTGGGCCTGAGTAAGTACCAAGAGACCCAGTACTTC. Translation gives CASSLGLSKYQETQYF.

The chain is built from TRBV19 and TRBJ2-2; D is unresolved. The CDR3 contains 16 residues. Germline loops: CDR1 LNHDA, CDR2 SQIVND (reference sequence). The ends were cut back, 3 bases at V and 2 bases at J, with 13 bases in the middle. In DNA, the CDR3 is TGTGCCAGTAGTATTCTCTATAGCCTAAACACCGGGGAGCTGTTTTTT. This sequence encodes CASSILYSLNTGELFF.

The genes are TRBV24-1 and TRBJ1-5; no clear D gene. Trimming took off 5 bases at V and 3 bases at J, with 10 bases between the two ends. The CDR3 totals 14 residues. In germline, CDR1 is KGHDR, CDR2 SFDVKD. The CDR3 loop is CATSVSGFNQPQHF. In DNA, the CDR3 is TGTGCCACCAGTGTATCAGGATTCAATCAGCCCCAGCATTTT.

V is TRBV6-2 or TRBV6-3 and J is TRBJ1-5; 9 nucleotides match TRBD1. Germline V gene sequence: CDR1 MNHEY, CDR2 SVGEGT. CDR3 length: 14 residues. Germline trimming cut 5 bases from V and 13 bases from J; bases unmatched to any gene: 12. The DNA for the CDR3 is TGTGCCAGCAGTACCGGGACAGGGAGCTCTGCTCAGCATTTT. Protein product: CASSTGTGSSAQHF.

The J gene is TRBJ1-2, the V gene TRBV19; a possible D gene is TRBD1 (6 bases). Per germline, CDR1 LNHDA and CDR2 SQIVND (reference sequence). The CDR3 covers 14 residues. V lost 1 base to trimming and J lost 2 bases, with 8 bases between them. CDR3 nucleotide sequence: TGTGCCAGTAGTATAGGAGGACAGAACTATGGCTACACCTTC. Translation: CASSIGGQNYGYTF.

The V and J genes are TRBV15 and TRBJ2-5, with 8 bases lining up with TRBD1. The CDR3 runs 15 residues. J was trimmed by 5 bases and V by 5 bases; bases with no gene match: 10. Germline assignment: CDR1 LNHNV and CDR2 YYDKDF (reference sequence). CDR3 bases: TGTGCCACCAGCCCAACCGGGACAGGCCGGGAGACCCAGTACTTC. It yields the protein CATSPTGTGRETQYF.

The rearrangement joins TRBV10-1 to TRBJ2-2; TRBD2 matches 8 bases. The germline CDR1 and CDR2 sequences are WNHNN and SYGVQD (reference sequence). This CDR3 is 14 amino acids long. V dropped 8 bases and J dropped 5; count of bases not matched to a gene: 7. In nucleotides, the CDR3 is TGCGCCAGCGGAAGCGGGAGCAGGACCGGGGAGCTGTTTTTT. Its translation is CASGSGSRTGELFF.

V usage is TRBV7-9 and J usage is TRBJ2-5; no reliable D call. The germline gives CDR1 SEHNR, CDR2 FQNEAQ (reference sequence). V dropped 5 bases and J dropped 5 bases, with 6 bases sitting between them. This CDR3 spans 11 amino acids. The CDR3 coding sequence is TGTGCCAGCAGCCAGACGGAGACCCAGTACTTC. Translation gives CASSQTETQYF. Full variable domain (missing parts from reference TRBV7-9 and TRBJ2-5): DTGVSQNPRHKITKRGQNVTFRCDPISEHNRLYWYRQTLGQGPEFLTYFQNEAQLEKSRLLSDRFSAERPKGSFSTLEIQRTEQGDSAMYLCASSQTETQYFGPGTRLLVL.

With respect to this clone: Other DNA sequences within the sample encode an identical CDR3. The chain recombines TRBV11-3 with TRBJ1-3; TRBD1 aligns across 7 bases. The CDR3 has 16 amino acids. Trimming took 5 bases from V and 0 from J; bases not matched to a gene: 7. The V gene's germline CDR1 is SGHNT and CDR2 YENEEA. The CDR3 sequence: CASSHRGLGSGNTIYF. Here the CDR3 DNA reads TGTGCCAGCAGCCACAGGGGTCTCGGCTCTGGAAACACCATATATTTT.

The chain is built from TRBV5-1 and TRBJ2-3; 7 positions match TRBD1. The germline gives CDR1 SGHRS, CDR2 YFSETQ. The CDR3 runs to 21 residues. Trimming cost V 5 bases and J 2 bases; bases outside gene matches: 26. The CDR3, as DNA: TGCGCCAGCAGTCCTTCGAAAGGGACAGCCTCCCCGACTTTATCCACAGATACGCAGTATTTT. This encodes CASSPSKGTASPTLSTDTQYF. Variable domain in full (rest from reference TRBV5-1 and TRBJ2-3): KAGVTQTPRYLIKTRGQQVTLSCSPISGHRSVSWYQQTPGQGLQFLFEYFSETQRNKGNFPGRFSGRQFSNSRSEMNVSTLELGDSALYLCASSPSKGTASPTLSTDTQYFGPGTRLTVL.

The chain is built from TRBV20-1 and TRBJ2-2; tentatively, D is TRBD1 (7 bases). The CDR3 sequence is 15 residues long. The germline V gene encodes CDR1 DFQATT and CDR2 SNEGSKA (reference sequence). Trimming cost V 3 bases and J 4 bases, with 15 bases left between them. The CDR3 DNA reads TGCAGTGCTAGTTACCGGCAGGGGGGCACCGGGGAGCTGTTTTTT. It encodes CSASYRQGGTGELFF.

The chain uses TRBV7-2 and TRBJ2-7, with 8 positions matching TRBD2. The CDR3 is 14 amino acids. Germline assignment: CDR1 SGHTA and CDR2 FQGNSA. V lost 6 bases and J lost 2; bases outside the gene matches: 6. As DNA, the CDR3 is TGTGCCAGCAGGCGCCGGGAGGGTGCCTACGAGCAGTACTTC. Its translation is CASRRREGAYEQYF.

The V call is TRBV19, the J call TRBJ2-1; 7 bases map to TRBD1. This CDR3 has 15 residues. CDR1 LNHDA and CDR2 SQIVND come from the germline V gene (reference sequence). The J segment lost 0 bases and the V segment lost 6 bases, leaving 5 bases of the junction unmatched. The chain's CDR3 is CASRIQGISYNEQFF. DNA of the CDR3: TGTGCCAGTAGAATACAGGGGATCTCCTACAATGAGCAGTTCTTC.

This chain joins TRBV18 and TRBJ1-2; D call uncertain. The CDR3 sequence is 14 residues long. V lost 2 bases to trimming and J lost 2 bases, with 9 bases between them. Per germline, CDR1 KGHSH and CDR2 LQKENI. The CDR3, as DNA: TGTGCCAGCTCACCAGATTTGGGGAACTATGGCTACACCTTC. Its translation is CASSPDLGNYGYTF.

The rearrangement joins TRBV10-3 to TRBJ1-6; D gene unclear. Germline V lookup: CDR1 ENHRY, CDR2 SYGVKD. The CDR3 consists of 15 residues. With 3 bases removed from V and 0 bases from J, the gap between germline ends came to 6 bases. The CDR3 DNA follows: TGTGCCATCAGTGACAGGAGCTCCTATAATTCACCCCTCCACTTT. Its translation: CAISDRSSYNSPLHF.

This chain joins TRBV2 and TRBJ2-2, with TRBD2 matching over 11 bases. This CDR3 comprises 15 residues. Losses at the gene ends were 7 bases for V and 6 bases for J; bases not matched to a gene: 7. Germline-derived CDR1 and CDR2 are SNHLY and FYNNEI. The DNA for the CDR3 is TGTGCCAGCAAACCGGGACTAGCGGACTCCGGGGAGCTGTTTTTT. Amino acids: CASKPGLADSGELFF.

The chain has TRBV18 and TRBJ1-4, with 8 nucleotides matching TRBD1. CDR3 length: 15 residues. V lost 4 bases and J lost 5; bases outside the gene matches: 6. Germline lookup yields CDR1 KGHSH and CDR2 LQKENI. CDR3 DNA: TGTGCCAGCTCACTAGACAGGGGACTAAATGAAAAACTGTTTTTT. Protein sequence: CASSLDRGLNEKLFF.

The genes are TRBV3-1 (or the pseudogene TRBV3-2) and TRBJ1-2; TRBD1 might be the D (6 bases). This CDR3 spans 14 amino acids. Between the trimmed V and J ends, which lost 4 bases and 7 bases, there was a span of 16 bases. Per the germline V gene, CDR1 is LGHDT and CDR2 is YNNKEL (reference sequence). The CDR3 protein is CASSPRVTGSGYTF. CDR3 sequence (DNA): TGTGCCAGCAGCCCAAGGGTCACAGGGAGTGGCTACACCTTC.

The chain's CDR3 is CASSPGGYSSYEQYF. In DNA, the CDR3 is TGTGCCAGTAGCCCAGGGGGCTATAGCTCCTACGAGCAGTACTTC. V gene TRBV19 combines with J gene TRBJ2-7; 8 bases map to TRBD1. Per germline, CDR1 LNHDA and CDR2 SQIVND (reference sequence). The V gene end was trimmed by 6 bases and the J gene end by 0 bases; junction bases not matched to a gene: 7. The CDR3 spans 15 residues.

The CDR3 spells CASSWAGGDYGYTF. The DNA for the CDR3 is TGCGCCAGCAGCTGGGCAGGGGGCGACTATGGCTACACCTTC. The chain recombines TRBV5-1 with TRBJ1-2; TRBD1 matches at 8 bases. Germline V lookup: CDR1 SGHRS, CDR2 YFSETQ. Unmatched junction bases numbered 4, after V lost 3 bases and J lost 3 bases. The CDR3 spans 14 residues.

The V call is TRBV5-4, the J call TRBJ1-2; no clear D gene. This CDR3 is built from 13 residues. Germline-derived CDR1 and CDR2 are SGHNT and YYREEE (reference sequence). V lost 4 bases to trimming and J lost 3 bases, with 10 bases between them. This CDR3 reads CASSNARDYGYTF. The CDR3 DNA reads TGTGCCAGCAGCAACGCTAGGGACTATGGCTACACCTTC.

The chain links TRBV18 to TRBJ2-3; D remains ambiguous. V lost 4 bases and J 2 bases, leaving 13 bases between the germline ends. The CDR3 covers 15 residues. Germline V CDR1 and CDR2: KGHSH, LQKENI. The CDR3 here is CASSLRSPPTDTQYF. The CDR3 DNA is TGTGCCAGCTCACTCAGGAGCCCCCCCACAGATACGCAGTATTTT.

The J gene is TRBJ1-3, the V gene TRBV27; D ambiguous. Trimming took 2 bases from V and 3 from J, leaving 14 bases between them. Germline V gene sequence: CDR1 MNHEY, CDR2 SMNVEV (reference sequence). CDR3 length: 16 residues. The DNA for the CDR3 is TGTGCCAGCAGTTTAGTAGGCTCTGGGCTTGGAAACACCATATATTTT. Amino acids: CASSLVGSGLGNTIYF.

Only a few counts were recorded for this clone. This chain joins TRBV5-1 and TRBJ1-1; no clear D. The CDR3 is 14 amino acids. The germline gives CDR1 SGHRS, CDR2 YFSETQ. V was shortened by 0 bases and J by 2 bases, with 8 bases between the two germline ends. The chain's CDR3 is CASSLDRINTEAFF. The CDR3 bases are TGCGCCAGCAGCTTGGACCGGATAAACACTGAAGCTTTCTTT.

A single count supports this clone. The rearrangement joins TRBV19 to TRBJ2-2; TRBD1 is a possible D gene (6 bases). The germline gives CDR1 LNHDA, CDR2 SQIVND (reference sequence). The V end was cut by 7 bases, the J end by 3 bases, with 6 bases between. The CDR3 totals 12 residues. As DNA, the CDR3 is TGTGCCAGTAAGGGGGACACCGGGGAGCTGTTTTTT. Its translation is CASKGDTGELFF.